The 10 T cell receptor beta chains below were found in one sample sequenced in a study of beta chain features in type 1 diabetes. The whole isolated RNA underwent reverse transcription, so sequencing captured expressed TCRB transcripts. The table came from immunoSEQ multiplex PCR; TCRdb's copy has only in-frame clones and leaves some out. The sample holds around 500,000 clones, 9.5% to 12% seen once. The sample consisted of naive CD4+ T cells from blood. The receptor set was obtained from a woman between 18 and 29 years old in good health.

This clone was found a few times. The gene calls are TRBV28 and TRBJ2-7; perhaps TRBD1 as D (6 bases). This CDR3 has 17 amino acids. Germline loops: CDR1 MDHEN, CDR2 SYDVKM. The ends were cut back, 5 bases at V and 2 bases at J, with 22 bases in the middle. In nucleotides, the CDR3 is TGTGCCAGCAGTCCCTACCCCAACAGGGCTGGGGCCTACGAGCAGTACGTC. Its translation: CASSPYPNRAGAYEQYV.

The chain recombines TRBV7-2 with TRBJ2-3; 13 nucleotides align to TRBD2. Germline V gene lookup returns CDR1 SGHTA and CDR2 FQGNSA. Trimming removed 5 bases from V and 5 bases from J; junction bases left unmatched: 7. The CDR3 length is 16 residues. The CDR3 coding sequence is TGTGCCAGCAGCGGCCGACTAGCGGGGGGCCTAGATACGCAGTATTTT. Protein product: CASSGRLAGGLDTQYF.

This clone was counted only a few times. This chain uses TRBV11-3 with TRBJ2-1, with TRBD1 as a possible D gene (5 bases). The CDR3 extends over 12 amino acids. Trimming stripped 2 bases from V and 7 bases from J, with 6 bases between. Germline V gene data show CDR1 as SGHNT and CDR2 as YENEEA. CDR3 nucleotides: TGTGCCAGCAGCTTATCAGGGAATGAGCAGTTCTTC. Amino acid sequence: CASSLSGNEQFF.

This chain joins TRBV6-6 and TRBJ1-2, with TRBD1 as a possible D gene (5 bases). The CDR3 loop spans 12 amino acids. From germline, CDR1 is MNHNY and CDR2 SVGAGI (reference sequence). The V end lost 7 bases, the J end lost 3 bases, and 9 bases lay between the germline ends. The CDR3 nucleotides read TGTGCCAGCAACGCAGGGTACTATGGCTACACCTTC. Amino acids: CASNAGYYGYTF.

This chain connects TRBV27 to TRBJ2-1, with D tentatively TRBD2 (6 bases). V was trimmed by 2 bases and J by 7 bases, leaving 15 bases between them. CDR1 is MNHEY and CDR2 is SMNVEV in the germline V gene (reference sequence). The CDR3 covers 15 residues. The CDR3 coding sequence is TGTGCCAGCAGTTTACTTTCCGGGAGACCAAATGAGCAGTTCTTC. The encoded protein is CASSLLSGRPNEQFF.

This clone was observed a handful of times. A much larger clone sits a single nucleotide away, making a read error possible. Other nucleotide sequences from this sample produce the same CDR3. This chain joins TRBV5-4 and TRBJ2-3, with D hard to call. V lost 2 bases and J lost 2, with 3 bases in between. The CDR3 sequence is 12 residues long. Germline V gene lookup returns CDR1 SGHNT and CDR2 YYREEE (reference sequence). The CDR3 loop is CASSLDTDTQYF. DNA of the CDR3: TGTGCCAGCAGCTTAGACACAGATACGCAGTATTTT.

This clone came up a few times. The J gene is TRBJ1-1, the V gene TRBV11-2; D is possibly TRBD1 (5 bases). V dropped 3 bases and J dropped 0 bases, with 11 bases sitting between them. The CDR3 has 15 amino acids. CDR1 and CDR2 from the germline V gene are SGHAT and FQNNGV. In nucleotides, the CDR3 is TGTGCCAGCAGCTTCAGGGTTTCCATGAACACTGAAGCTTTCTTT. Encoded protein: CASSFRVSMNTEAFF. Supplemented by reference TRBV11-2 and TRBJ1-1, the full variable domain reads EAGVAQSPRYKIIEKRQSVAFWCNPISGHATLYWYQQILGQGPKLLIQFQNNGVVDDSQLPKDRFSAERLKGVDSTLKIQPAKLEDSAVYLCASSFRVSMNTEAFFGQGTRLTVV.

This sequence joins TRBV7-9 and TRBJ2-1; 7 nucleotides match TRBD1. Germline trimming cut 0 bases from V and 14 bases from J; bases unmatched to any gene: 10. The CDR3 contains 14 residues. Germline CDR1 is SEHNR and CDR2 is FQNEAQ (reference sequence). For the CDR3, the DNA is TGTGCCAGCAGCTTAGCGCCAAGGGGGCCCGTCGAGTTCTTC. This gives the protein CASSLAPRGPVEFF.

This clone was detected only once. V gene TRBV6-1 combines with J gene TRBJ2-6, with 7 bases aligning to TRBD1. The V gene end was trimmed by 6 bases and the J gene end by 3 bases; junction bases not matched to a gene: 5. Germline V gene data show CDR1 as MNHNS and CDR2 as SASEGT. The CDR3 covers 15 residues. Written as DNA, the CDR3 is TGTGCCAGCAGGGAAAGGGGGCGTGGGGCCAACGTCCTGACTTTC. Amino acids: CASRERGRGANVLTF.

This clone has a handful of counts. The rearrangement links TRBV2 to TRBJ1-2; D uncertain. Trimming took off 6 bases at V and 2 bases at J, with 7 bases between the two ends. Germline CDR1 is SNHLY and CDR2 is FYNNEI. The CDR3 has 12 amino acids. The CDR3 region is CASSGRNYGYTF. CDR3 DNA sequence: TGTGCCAGCAGCGGCAGGAACTATGGCTACACCTTC. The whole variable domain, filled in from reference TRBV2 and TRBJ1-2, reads EPEVTQTPSHQVTQMGQEVILRCVPISNHLYFYWYRQILGQKVEFLVSFYNNEISEKSEIFDDQFSVERPDGSNFTLKIRSTKLEDSAMYFCASSGRNYGYTFGSGTRLTVV.